This TCR beta chain was identified during a study of blood T cell repertoires in COVID-19. The repertoire was sequenced with immunoSEQ multiplex PCR; TCRdb's copy has only in-frame clones and lacks some. The table shows approximately 180,000 clones, with 75% to 80% occurring only once. The CDR3 totals 19 residues. This receptor was obtained from a woman in her sixties or seventies with acute or convalescent COVID-19. Sequencing was done on a sample of peripheral blood. The chain employs TRBV21-1 and TRBJ2-5; the D segment call TRBD1 is taken from the table without a DNA check. TRBV21-1 is a documented pseudogene. For the CDR3, the DNA is TGTGCCAGCAGCAACCCCAGCCCGGGGCACAGGGTGGTTGGGGAGACCCAGTACTTC. Translation gives CASSNPSPGHRVVGETQYF.